These T cell receptor beta chains were read from a single sample in a study of neurological immune-mediated disorders. MiXCR was run by TCRdb on the 5' RACE reads, yielding one entry per CDR3 protein. The sample carries 19,000 or so distinct CDR3 sequences, around 13% recorded once. Sequenced sample: CD4+ T cells from blood. The source of these receptors is a woman in her fifties or sixties with HTLV-1-associated myelopathy (HAM/TSP). Both conserved end residues are part of each CDR3. A D gene is named only where the DNA matches it firmly. Clone size appears in some rows only: once, few, many, or a class for an expanded clone.

d_call: NA
clone_size: many
v_call: TRBV5-1
j_call: TRBJ2-1
cdr3_nt: TGCGCCAGCAGCTTGGGGGTGGCGGGTGAGCAGTTCTTC
cdr3_aa: CASSLGVAGEQFF

d_call: NA
clone_size: many
v_call: TRBV11-2
j_call: TRBJ2-1
cdr3_nt: TGTGCCAGCAGACAACTGACTACCTGGGGGAGTAACAATGAGCAGTTCTTC
cdr3_aa: CASRQLTTWGSNNEQFF

d_call: TRBD1
clone_size: many
v_call: TRBV5-1
j_call: TRBJ1-1
cdr3_nt: TGCGCCAGCAGCTTCTTGACAGGGTTGAACACTGAAGCTTTCTTT
cdr3_aa: CASSFLTGLNTEAFF

d_call: NA
clone_size: many
v_call: TRBV7-2
j_call: TRBJ2-3
cdr3_nt: TGTGCCAGCAGCTTAGTGGCGGCAGGGGGACTGACAGATACGCAGTATTTT
cdr3_aa: CASSLVAAGGLTDTQYF

d_call: TRBD1
clone_size: medium-sized
v_call: TRBV5-1
j_call: TRBJ1-1
cdr3_nt: TGCGCCAGCAGCTTGGGGGACAGTCGGTACACTGAAGCTTTCTTT
cdr3_aa: CASSLGDSRYTEAFF

d_call: TRBD1
clone_size: many
v_call: TRBV6-2/TRBV6-3
j_call: TRBJ2-6
cdr3_nt: TGTGCCAGCAGTTACCCGACACCGGGACAGGCTTTCTCTGGGGCCAACGTCCTGACTTTC
cdr3_aa: CASSYPTPGQAFSGANVLTF

d_call: NA
clone_size: few
v_call: TRBV5-1
j_call: TRBJ2-4
cdr3_nt: TGCACCAGCAGCTTGGAACTCCACCCCCGAGCCAAAAACATTCAGTACTTC
cdr3_aa: CTSSLELHPRAKNIQYF

d_call: TRBD2
clone_size: many
v_call: TRBV29-1
j_call: TRBJ2-7
cdr3_nt: TGCAGCGTCGTAGCGGGAGGCAGCTCCTACGAGCAGTACTTC
cdr3_aa: CSVVAGGSSYEQYF

d_call: NA
clone_size: many
v_call: TRBV24-1
j_call: TRBJ1-2
cdr3_nt: TGTGCCACCAGTGATTTGGCCAGAAACTATGGCTACACCTTC
cdr3_aa: CATSDLARNYGYTF

d_call: NA
clone_size: NA
v_call: TRBV6-1
j_call: TRBJ1-2
cdr3_nt: TGTGCCAGCAGTGCCTCGGACAGACACTATGGCTACACCTTC
cdr3_aa: CASSASDRHYGYTF

d_call: TRBD2
clone_size: many
v_call: TRBV6-1
j_call: TRBJ2-2
cdr3_nt: TGTGCCAGCAGTGAAGCAGGGAGGGATGGCACCGGGGAGCTGTTTTTT
cdr3_aa: CASSEAGRDGTGELFF

d_call: NA
clone_size: many
v_call: TRBV18
j_call: TRBJ1-1
cdr3_nt: TGTGCCAGCTCACCACAGCGGGCTGAAGCTTTCTTT
cdr3_aa: CASSPQRAEAFF

d_call: TRBD1
clone_size: once
v_call: TRBV7-2
j_call: TRBJ1-5
cdr3_nt: TGTGCCAGCAGTACCGGGACAGGGAAAGTCCAGCCCCAGCATTTT
cdr3_aa: CASSTGTGKVQPQHF

d_call: TRBD1
clone_size: many
v_call: TRBV29-1
j_call: TRBJ2-5
cdr3_nt: TGCAGCGTTAGGGACAGGGTCGCCCAAGAGACCCAGTACTTC
cdr3_aa: CSVRDRVAQETQYF

d_call: NA
clone_size: many
v_call: TRBV7-2
j_call: TRBJ2-1
cdr3_nt: TGTGCCAGCAGCCCCCCTGCCGGGGAAGTTGAGCAGTTCTTC
cdr3_aa: CASSPPAGEVEQFF

d_call: NA
clone_size: many
v_call: TRBV5-1
j_call: TRBJ2-7
cdr3_nt: TGCGCCAGCCGGCAGGTCAACTCCTACGAGCAGTACTTC
cdr3_aa: CASRQVNSYEQYF

d_call: TRBD1
clone_size: many
v_call: TRBV5-1
j_call: TRBJ1-2
cdr3_nt: TGCGCCAGCAGCTTGGGGGGACAGGCAAACTATGGCTACACCTTC
cdr3_aa: CASSLGGQANYGYTF

d_call: NA
clone_size: many
v_call: TRBV12-3/TRBV12-4
j_call: TRBJ1-3
cdr3_nt: TGTGCCAGCAGTTTCAGAGGAGACACCATATATTTT
cdr3_aa: CASSFRGDTIYF

d_call: NA
clone_size: many
v_call: TRBV14
j_call: TRBJ1-3
cdr3_nt: TGTGCCAGCAGCTCACCCGCCCGACGCGGCTCTGGAAACACCATATATTTT
cdr3_aa: CASSSPARRGSGNTIYF

d_call: NA
clone_size: medium-sized
v_call: TRBV6-5
j_call: TRBJ1-5
cdr3_nt: TGTGCCAGCAGATTAAACAGGGATAGCAATCAGCCCCAGCATTTT
cdr3_aa: CASRLNRDSNQPQHF